These T cell receptor beta chains were read from a single sample in a study of shared clonotypes between healthy human individuals. Libraries were prepared by immunoSEQ multiplex PCR; TCRdb keeps only in-frame clonotypes and omits some of them. The sample includes hundreds of thousands of clones, about 96% of them seen just once. Sequencing was done on a sample of naive CD8+ T cells sorted from blood. These receptors were taken from a man aged 25 to 40 in good health. Each CDR3 is given without its conserved first and last residue. The D gene is left open where the match is weak.

j_call d_call v_call cdr3_aa
TRBJ2-4 TRBD2 TRBV4-1 ASSQEGLRGRARIQY
TRBJ2-3 . TRBV11-2 ASSPSTDTQY
TRBJ2-7 . TRBV18 ASSPPGGGADYEQY
TRBJ2-3 TRBD1 TRBV5-6 ASSLVWQGALTDTQY
TRBJ1-1 . TRBV6-5 ASMARMNTEAF
TRBJ2-5 TRBD1 TRBV7-9 ASSPRQGDQETQY
TRBJ2-5 . TRBV6-6 ASLGGRAETQY
TRBJ2-1 . TRBV6-1 ASSEVSFHF
TRBJ2-2 . TRBV27 ASSYGQNTGELF
TRBJ2-7 TRBD2 TRBV4-3 ASSQEAESSGRHYEQY
TRBJ2-7 . TRBV27 ASSPGAANYEQY
TRBJ1-1 . TRBV9 ASSPRPGSTEAF
TRBJ2-1 TRBD2 TRBV9 ASSGSGVSYDEQF
TRBJ1-2 . TRBV7-9 ASSLVLGRGAYGYT
TRBJ2-1 TRBD2 TRBV4-3 ASSLGLAGEDEQF
TRBJ2-1 TRBD1 TRBV5-4 ASTGTEYNEQF
TRBJ2-1 . TRBV6-5 ASSWDSYNEQF
TRBJ1-2 TRBD1 TRBV15 ATSKMTLGQNYGYT
TRBJ2-6 . TRBV27 ASTDSFSGANVLT
TRBJ2-2 . TRBV2 ASSEWEEGLVTGELF
TRBJ2-5 TRBD1 TRBV11-3 ASSPGTGTETQY
TRBJ1-1 . TRBV4-1 ASSQGIRADTEAF
TRBJ1-2 . TRBV4-1 ASRGDTPGYT
TRBJ2-7 . TRBV9 ASSPLIDHEQY
TRBJ2-7 . TRBV5-1 ASSSEASYEQY
TRBJ1-5 TRBD1 TRBV27 ASSYGTGSNQPQH
TRBJ1-5 . TRBV18 ASSPPWPHLGPQH
TRBJ2-2 . TRBV28 ASSLVGLSKGGELF
TRBJ2-2 . TRBV11-2 ASSLGGPPGGELF
TRBJ2-3 . TRBV27 ASSKGLLRADTQY
TRBJ2-5 . TRBV6-1 ASSVDGETQY
TRBJ2-1 . TRBV5-1 ASSLTSGNEQF
TRBJ2-2 . TRBV27 ASSFGTAPSTGELF
TRBJ2-1 . TRBV28 ASRPRLDSSYNEQF
TRBJ2-7 . TRBV13 ASSLSDIGSGYEQY
TRBJ2-7 . TRBV29-1 SVRDLEMGQY
TRBJ2-3 . TRBV7-2 ASSFWADTQY
TRBJ1-2 . TRBV25-1 ASSDHGGYGYT
TRBJ2-6 . TRBV25-1 ASSAPTGANVLT
TRBJ2-2 . TRBV11-2 ASSLISWELF
TRBJ2-2 . TRBV10-3 AISEMAGMNGELF
TRBJ2-5 TRBD2 TRBV7-2 ASSSTGTRGETQY
TRBJ1-4 TRBD1 TRBV14 ASSQTGAQFEKLF
TRBJ1-3 . TRBV9 ASSDPGTDSGNTIY
TRBJ1-2 . TRBV4-1 ASSQGGIYGYT
TRBJ2-3 TRBD1 TRBV18 ASSPRGQGTDTQY
TRBJ2-2 TRBD1 TRBV28 ASRTPRGPGELF
TRBJ2-7 . TRBV11-2 ASSSRDSDTYEQY
TRBJ1-1 TRBD1 TRBV6-5 ASSNTGATEAF